This entry describes one T cell receptor beta chain. Its cognate antigen is unknown. The ends were cut back, 4 bases at V and 1 base at J, with 10 bases in the middle. The germline V gene encodes CDR1 MNHNS and CDR2 SASEGT. CDR3 size: 15 residues. This entry is derived from a study of OX40 agonist ivuxolimab in advanced cancers. Study-level information: An anti-OX40 (CD134) antibody with agonistic activity, ivuxolimab, was administered to patients. General study points: Expanded clones were, on average, more numerous in CD8+ T cells than in CD4+. What antigens the expanded peripheral T cells recognized was never established.

The protocol was immunoSEQ multiplex PCR, while the TCRdb copy is restricted to in-frame clones and leaves out a portion. The sample contains about 68,000 clones, around four fifths of which appear only once. This chain connects TRBV6-1 to TRBJ2-2; the D gene is possibly TRBD1 (6 bases). Specimen: CD4+ or CD8+ T cells sorted from blood, collected in a trial of the OX40 agonist ivuxolimab. The origin of this receptor is an adult with an advanced solid tumor such as melanoma, head and neck, liver or kidney cancer. As DNA, the CDR3 is TGTGCCAGCAGTGGTGGGGGCTTGAACACCGGGGAGCTGTTTTTT. It translates to CASSGGGLNTGELFF.